These 21 T cell receptor beta chains came from one sample sequenced in a study of cytomegalovirus exposure and HLA in healthy donors. Vbeta (60) and Jbeta (13) primers were used in the PCR. The assay was immunoSEQ multiplex PCR, and TCRdb's table has in-frame clones only and misses some. The data contain more than 110,000 clones, less than 80% of them singletons. The sequenced material came from PBMCs. The receptor set was obtained from a woman aged 50 to 60 in good health and CMV-seropositive.

The V and J genes are TRBV7-9 and TRBJ1-5, with TRBD1 matching 11 bases. Germline lookup yields CDR1 SEHNR and CDR2 FQNEAQ (reference sequence). Losses at the gene ends were 3 bases for V and 4 bases for J; bases not matched to a gene: 2. The CDR3 totals 15 residues. The CDR3 coding sequence is TGTGCCAGCAGCTTGGGGACAGGGGGGAATCAGCCCCAGCATTTT. It specifies CASSLGTGGNQPQHF.

This chain uses TRBV15 with TRBJ1-1; 9 nucleotides agree with TRBD1. Unmatched junction bases numbered 5, after V lost 3 bases and J lost 6 bases. The germline CDR1 and CDR2 sequences are LNHNV and YYDKDF (reference sequence). The CDR3 loop spans 14 amino acids. The CDR3 protein is CATSRTGGIAEAFF. DNA for the CDR3: TGTGCCACCAGCAGGACAGGGGGAATCGCTGAAGCTTTCTTT. Full variable domain (outside the CDR3, taken from reference TRBV15 and TRBJ1-1): DAMVIQNPRYQVTQFGKPVTLSCSQTLNHNVMYWYQQKSSQAPKLLFHYYDKDFNNEADTPDNFQSRRPNTSFCFLDIRSPGLGDTAMYLCATSRTGGIAEAFFGQGTRLTVV.

The chain has TRBV5-1 and TRBJ1-1, with 7 bases that match TRBD1. V dropped 1 base and J dropped 1; count of bases not matched to a gene: 4. This CDR3 has 15 amino acids. Per germline, CDR1 SGHRS and CDR2 YFSETQ. The CDR3 spells CASSLSPGGNTEAFF. CDR3 bases: TGCGCCAGCAGCTTGTCGCCAGGGGGGAACACTGAAGCTTTCTTT.

The chain employs TRBV7-8 and TRBJ1-6; tentatively, D is TRBD1 (6 bases). Trimming pared 6 bases from V and 12 bases from J, leaving 12 bases between. This CDR3 has 12 residues. Germline-derived CDR1 and CDR2 are SGHVS and FQNEAQ. The CDR3 protein is CASRLRGGPLHF. For the CDR3, the DNA is TGTGCCAGCAGGTTAAGGGGGGGACCCCTCCACTTT.

The rearrangement joins TRBV6-5 to TRBJ1-6; D might be TRBD1 (5 bases). The CDR3 contains 12 residues. Germline CDR1 is MNHEY and CDR2 is SVGAGI. V was cut by 7 bases and J by 9 bases, with 10 bases left in between. The CDR3 region has the DNA TGTGCCAGCACCAACGGGGGTTCACCCCTCCACTTT. Translation gives CASTNGGSPLHF.

The J gene is TRBJ2-6, the V gene TRBV9, with 10 bases identical to TRBD1. V was clipped by 3 bases and J by 0 bases; unmatched bases: 6. The CDR3 runs to 18 residues. Germline V lookup: CDR1 SGDLS, CDR2 YYNGEE. Here the CDR3 reads CASSGRDRGYSGANVLTF. The CDR3 nucleotides read TGTGCCAGCAGCGGACGGGACAGGGGTTACTCTGGGGCCAACGTCCTGACTTTC. Full variable domain (missing parts from reference TRBV9 and TRBJ2-6): DSGVTQTPKHLITATGQRVTLRCSPRSGDLSVYWYQQSLDQGLQFLIQYYNGEERAKGNILERFSAQQFPDLHSELNLSSLELGDSALYFCASSGRDRGYSGANVLTFGAGSRLTVL.

V usage is TRBV28 and J usage is TRBJ1-4; no clear D. V shed 4 bases and J shed 2 bases, with 5 bases lying between them. The CDR3 sequence is 13 residues long. Germline V gives CDR1 MDHEN, CDR2 SYDVKM. DNA for the CDR3: TGTGCCAGCAGTTCGGGGACTAATGAAAAACTGTTTTTT. It codes for CASSSGTNEKLFF.

The gene calls are TRBV4-3 and TRBJ2-7, with D perhaps TRBD1 (6 bases). V lost 3 bases, J lost 3 bases, and 12 bases lay in between. CDR1 LGHNA and CDR2 YSLEER come from the germline V gene. The CDR3 has 14 residues. The CDR3 here is CASSQRLGGYEQYF. CDR3 bases: TGCGCCAGCAGCCAGAGGTTAGGGGGCTACGAGCAGTACTTC.

The chain has TRBV4-2 and TRBJ1-2, with a weak D call TRBD1 (6 bases). The germline V and J ends were trimmed by 1 base and 1 base, with 13 bases remaining between them. Germline CDR1 reads LGHNA; CDR2 reads YNFKEQ. The CDR3 contains 16 residues. CDR3 DNA sequence: TGTGCCAGCAGCCAAGGGGTCGAGGGGGTTAACTATGGCTACACCTTC. Translating gives CASSQGVEGVNYGYTF.

The chain joins TRBV6-5 to TRBJ1-3; TRBD1 might be the D (5 bases). Germline values: CDR1 MNHEY, CDR2 SVGAGI. Trimming left V 10 bases short and J 4 bases short, with 17 bases between. The CDR3 is 14 amino acids. CDR3 nucleotide sequence: TGTGCCAATTTGAGGGGCGCGGGAGGAAACACCATATATTTT. It encodes CANLRGAGGNTIYF.

This clone was counted only a few times. The chain combines TRBV11-2 with TRBJ1-3; maybe TRBD1 (5 bases). Germline V gene data show CDR1 as SGHAT and CDR2 as FQNNGV. This CDR3 contains 13 residues. The germline V and J ends were trimmed by 5 bases and 7 bases, with 12 bases remaining between them. The CDR3 region has the DNA TGTGCCAGCAGCGCAGGGCGTTCGAACACCATATATTTT. It specifies CASSAGRSNTIYF.

The chain has TRBV7-6 and TRBJ1-6, with 7 positions matching TRBD1. The ends lost 8 bases at V and 10 bases at J; junction bases unmatched: 8. The CDR3 has 13 residues. Germline V gene sequence: CDR1 SGHVS, CDR2 FNYEAQ. The CDR3 bases are TGTGCCAGCGACCCGACAGGGCACTCACCCCTCCACTTT. Translating it yields CASDPTGHSPLHF.

The chain couples TRBV5-8 to TRBJ1-2; no firm D call. The CDR3 has 13 residues. Trimming shortened V by 2 bases and J by 1 base, and 6 bases separated the two germline ends. Germline CDR1 and CDR2: SGHTS and YDEGEE. As DNA, the CDR3 is TGTGCCAGCAGCTTCCAGATTAACTATGGCTACACCTTC. It encodes CASSFQINYGYTF.

A remark on this clone: Mismatch with germline at one junction end may stem from a read error. The V and J genes are TRBV7-7 and TRBJ2-1; maybe TRBD2 (5 bases). Germline V CDR1 and CDR2: SSHAT, FNYEAQ (reference sequence). This CDR3 has 13 residues. DNA for the CDR3: TGTGCTAGCAGCTTAGTGGTGGGGAGTGAGCAGTTCTTC. This sequence encodes CASSLVVGSEQFF.

The rearrangement links TRBV7-9 to TRBJ1-1; D is perhaps TRBD1 (6 bases). Germline CDR1 and CDR2: SEHNR and FQNEAQ (reference sequence). This CDR3 comprises 15 residues. V lost 5 bases and J 1 base, leaving 14 bases between the germline ends. For the CDR3, the DNA is TGTGCCAGCAGCCCCCAAGGGGGTGGGAACACTGAAGCTTTCTTT. This gives the protein CASSPQGGGNTEAFF.

V and J are TRBV11-2 and TRBJ2-1; tentatively, D is TRBD2 (5 bases). The CDR3 covers 14 residues. Per germline, CDR1 SGHAT and CDR2 FQNNGV. V shed 1 base and J shed 8 bases, with 12 bases lying between them. The CDR3 sequence: CASSLVYRRDEQFF. The CDR3 region has the DNA TGTGCCAGCAGCTTAGTATATAGGCGGGATGAGCAGTTCTTC.

This clone was recorded once. The chain has TRBV6-5 and TRBJ1-1; D is unclear. CDR3 size: 14 residues. V was trimmed by 6 bases and J by 4 bases, leaving 15 bases between them. From germline, CDR1 is MNHEY and CDR2 SVGAGI. CDR3 nucleotide sequence: TGTGCCAGCAGCTCGCCCCATGGAGGCACTGAAGCTTTCTTT. Translation gives CASSSPHGGTEAFF.

The V call is TRBV5-1, the J call TRBJ1-1, with TRBD1 as a possible D gene (5 bases). Germline CDR1 SGHRS, CDR2 YFSETQ. This CDR3 has 15 amino acids. The V end was cut by 2 bases, the J end by 4 bases, with 15 bases between. As DNA, the CDR3 is TGCGCCAGCAGCTTTGTAGGAGCAAGGGGCACTGAAGCTTTCTTT. Translated, it gives CASSFVGARGTEAFF.

The chain combines TRBV29-1 with TRBJ1-1; tentatively, D is TRBD1 (5 bases). V was cut by 1 base and J by 4 bases, with 13 bases left in between. The germline gives CDR1 SQVTM, CDR2 ANQGSEA. The CDR3 spans 14 residues. In DNA form, the CDR3 reads TGCAGCGTTGAAGCGGGGGGTAGGGGCACTGAAGCTTTCTTT. Residues: CSVEAGGRGTEAFF. Variable domain in full (rest from reference TRBV29-1 and TRBJ1-1): SAVISQKPSRDICQRGTSLTIQCQVDSQVTMMFWYRQQPGQSLTLIATANQGSEATYESGFVIDKFPISRPNLTFSTLTVSNMSPEDSSIYLCSVEAGGRGTEAFFGQGTRLTVV.

The chain links TRBV28 to TRBJ1-5, with a weak D call TRBD1 (5 bases). This CDR3 has 14 residues. Germline-derived CDR1 and CDR2 are MDHEN and SYDVKM. Trimming pared 5 bases from V and 6 bases from J, leaving 14 bases between. In DNA form, the CDR3 reads TGTGCCAGCAGTGGGGGGGTTCGGGTTCAGCCCCAGCATTTT. This encodes CASSGGVRVQPQHF.

CDR3 coding DNA: TGTGCCAGCAGTTTGAACAGGGGATGGGAGACCCAGTACTTC. Translating it yields CASSLNRGWETQYF. The chain has TRBV2 and TRBJ2-5, with TRBD1 identical over 7 bases. V lost 5 bases to trimming and J lost 5 bases; unmatched junction nucleotides: 8. The CDR3 is 14 residues long. Per the germline V gene, CDR1 is SNHLY and CDR2 is FYNNEI. The full variable domain, in which reference TRBV2 and TRBJ2-5 provide the parts outside the CDR3, is EPEVTQTPSHQVTQMGQEVILRCVPISNHLYFYWYRQILGQKVEFLVSFYNNEISEKSEIFDDQFSVERPDGSNFTLKIRSTKLEDSAMYFCASSLNRGWETQYFGPGTRLLVL.